Below, 25 T cell receptor beta chains from the same sample are listed, as sequenced in a study of cytomegalovirus exposure and HLA in healthy donors. This PCR relied on a set of 60 Vbeta primers and 13 Jbeta primers. Only in-frame clones appear in the TCRdb table, and some are missing; sequencing was by immunoSEQ multiplex PCR. The repertoire holds some 130,000 clones, roughly 80% seen once, with approximately 7.8% in the top ten. The sample consisted of PBMCs. These receptors were collected from a male donor in good health and CMV-seronegative.

This chain connects TRBV2 to TRBJ2-7, with 8 bases lining up with TRBD1. J was trimmed by 4 bases and V by 7 bases; bases with no gene match: 9. This CDR3 is built from 14 residues. CDR1 and CDR2 (germline): SNHLY, FYNNEI. The CDR3, as DNA: TGTGCCAGCATCCTTGGACAGGGATCTTACGAGCAGTACTTC. Protein product: CASILGQGSYEQYF.

The genes are TRBV14 and TRBJ1-5, with no clear D. This CDR3 region has 16 residues. Germline CDR1 and CDR2: SGHDN and FVKESK. V was clipped by 7 bases and J by 1 base, with 17 bases between them. Here the CDR3 reads CASIGRGNSSNQPQHF. As DNA, the CDR3 is TGTGCCAGCATAGGTAGAGGGAATTCGAGCAATCAGCCCCAGCATTTT.

This clone appeared a single time. V and J are TRBV9 and TRBJ1-1; possible D gene TRBD1, 5 bases. The CDR3 contains 15 residues. V lost 4 bases, J lost 2 bases, and 15 bases lay in between. Germline loops: CDR1 SGDLS, CDR2 YYNGEE. The CDR3 coding sequence is TGTGCCAGCAGCCGGGGGGGGGAGGGAAACACTGAAGCTTTCTTT. It encodes CASSRGGEGNTEAFF. The entire variable domain, with the rest obtained from reference TRBV9 and TRBJ1-1, is as follows: DSGVTQTPKHLITATGQRVTLRCSPRSGDLSVYWYQQSLDQGLQFLIQYYNGEERAKGNILERFSAQQFPDLHSELNLSSLELGDSALYFCASSRGGEGNTEAFFGQGTRLTVV.

This chain links TRBV28 with TRBJ1-5; maybe TRBD1 (6 bases). V was cut by 6 bases and J by 3 bases, with 15 bases left in between. The CDR3 runs to 15 residues. The germline V gene encodes CDR1 MDHEN and CDR2 SYDVKM. CDR3 loop: CASRLRTDHNQPQHF. The CDR3 DNA follows: TGTGCCAGCAGGCTACGGACAGACCACAATCAGCCCCAGCATTTT.

CDR3 residues: CASSEAERENLGRKLFF. The CDR3 coding sequence is TGTGCCAGCAGTGAAGCTGAAAGAGAAAACCTTGGTCGGAAACTGTTTTTT. The chain is built from TRBV2 and TRBJ1-4; D is unresolved. The CDR3 loop spans 17 amino acids. Germline values: CDR1 SNHLY, CDR2 FYNNEI. V was shortened by 0 bases and J by 11 bases, with 22 bases between the two germline ends.

V gene TRBV5-1 combines with J gene TRBJ2-5; 8 positions agree with TRBD1. Looked up from germline, CDR1 is SGHRS and CDR2 is YFSETQ. This CDR3 contains 18 residues. V was clipped by 4 bases and J by 4 bases; unmatched bases: 18. The CDR3 protein is CASSLGQGGGGTRETQYF. CDR3 DNA sequence: TGCGCCAGCAGCCTCGGACAGGGAGGTGGGGGGACAAGAGAGACCCAGTACTTC.

The chain has TRBV7-6 and TRBJ2-1, with TRBD1 matching over 9 bases. Trimming removed 3 bases from V and 5 bases from J; junction bases left unmatched: 11. The V gene's germline CDR1 is SGHVS and CDR2 FNYEAQ. The CDR3 sequence is 17 residues long. The CDR3 is CASSLDYRGRDDNEQFF. The CDR3 DNA sequence: TGTGCCAGCAGCTTGGATTACAGGGGGCGCGATGACAATGAGCAGTTCTTC.

The chain couples TRBV28 to TRBJ2-5; D gene uncertain. Judging by the DNA end, TRBJ2-7 fits better; the J call may be wrong. In germline, CDR1 is MDHEN, CDR2 SYDVKM. This CDR3 has 15 amino acids. The CDR3 region has the DNA TGTGCCAGCAGTTCCGAGATTAAGAACGACTACGAGCAGTACTTC. Residues: CASSSEIKNDYEQYF.

The V and J genes are TRBV2 and TRBJ2-5, with D perhaps matching TRBD2 (6 bases). Germline lookup yields CDR1 SNHLY and CDR2 FYNNEI. The CDR3 runs to 16 residues. Trimming removed 2 bases at V and 0 bases at J, with 13 bases between. The CDR3: CASSERPSEYQETQYF. CDR3 DNA sequence: TGTGCCAGCAGTGAACGCCCTAGCGAGTACCAAGAGACCCAGTACTTC.

The CDR3 here is CASSIVGGVQFF. In DNA, the CDR3 is TGTGCCAGTAGTATAGTGGGAGGGGTTCAGTTCTTC. The V and J genes are TRBV19 and TRBJ2-1; 7 nucleotides agree with TRBD2. Losses at the gene ends were 1 base for V and 13 bases for J; bases not matched to a gene: 4. There are 12 residues in the CDR3. The V gene's germline CDR1 is LNHDA and CDR2 SQIVND (reference sequence).

V usage is TRBV2 and J usage is TRBJ2-5; D gene ambiguous. CDR1 is SNHLY, CDR2 FYNNEI, per germline. The CDR3 has 14 residues. Trimming removed 6 bases from V and 5 bases from J, with 16 bases in between. CDR3 loop: CASSLNLAWETQYF. CDR3 bases: TGTGCCAGCAGCCTAAACTTAGCCTGGGAGACCCAGTACTTC.

The genes are TRBV2 and TRBJ2-3; TRBD1 is a possible D gene (5 bases). Trimming shortened V by 11 bases and J by 2 bases, and 17 bases separated the two germline ends. The CDR3 extends over 14 amino acids. The germline V gene encodes CDR1 SNHLY and CDR2 FYNNEI. The CDR3 DNA reads TGTGCCTGGGATCAAGGGGCTACCACAGATACGCAGTATTTT. Protein product: CAWDQGATTDTQYF.

In its sample, this clone was seen a few times. The rearrangement joins TRBV19 to TRBJ1-1, with a tentative D call TRBD1 (5 bases). Germline-derived CDR1 and CDR2 are LNHDA and SQIVND (reference sequence). The germline V and J ends were trimmed by 3 bases and 1 base, with 18 bases remaining between them. The CDR3 sequence is 17 residues long. This CDR3 reads CASSIGGWGTWNTEAFF. The CDR3 DNA reads as TGTGCCAGTAGTATCGGGGGTTGGGGGACTTGGAACACTGAAGCTTTCTTT.

The V gene is TRBV6-5, the J gene TRBJ2-3; weak D call: TRBD2 (7 bases). Germline CDR1 reads MNHEY; CDR2 reads SVGAGI. This CDR3 spans 15 amino acids. V was clipped by 2 bases and J by 1 base, with 10 bases between them. The CDR3 spells CASSYRGGGTDTQYF. CDR3 sequence (DNA): TGTGCCAGCAGTTACCGCGGGGGCGGCACAGATACGCAGTATTTT.

This chain connects TRBV9 to TRBJ1-1; 8 positions agree with TRBD1. J was trimmed by 1 base and V by 3 bases; bases with no gene match: 5. The CDR3 has 15 amino acids. The germline CDR1 and CDR2 sequences are SGDLS and YYNGEE. CDR3 region: CASSALTGGNTEAFF. The DNA of the CDR3 is TGTGCCAGCAGCGCTCTTACAGGGGGGAACACTGAAGCTTTCTTT.

The sample holds one count of this clone. This sample also contains other DNA sequences that code for the same CDR3. The gene calls are TRBV7-2 and TRBJ2-2; 7 bases match TRBD1. The CDR3 has 15 residues. J lost 4 bases, V lost 5 bases, and 7 bases had no gene match. Germline V gene sequence: CDR1 SGHTA, CDR2 FQGNSA. CDR3: CASSLGQTGTGELFF. The CDR3 DNA reads as TGTGCCAGCAGCCTGGGACAGACGGGCACCGGGGAGCTGTTTTTT.

This clone was detected once. The chain combines TRBV9 with TRBJ2-7, with TRBD1 matching 10 bases. The CDR3 is 16 amino acids. The ends lost 0 bases at V and 3 bases at J; junction bases unmatched: 6. CDR1 and CDR2 from the germline V gene are SGDLS and YYNGEE. CDR3 sequence: CASSVGGTGAVYEQYF. In nucleotides, the CDR3 is TGTGCCAGCAGCGTAGGAGGGACAGGGGCCGTCTACGAGCAGTACTTC.

The rearrangement uses TRBV9 and TRBJ1-4, with D perhaps TRBD1 (6 bases). The CDR3 consists of 15 residues. The germline V gene encodes CDR1 SGDLS and CDR2 YYNGEE. V was shortened by 2 bases and J by 2 bases, with 10 bases between the two germline ends. The CDR3 DNA is TGTGCCAGCAGCGTTGGGACATTCACTAATGAAAAACTGTTTTTT. It translates to CASSVGTFTNEKLFF.

This clone occurred a few times. The chain couples TRBV10-1 to TRBJ1-2; 10 bases map to TRBD1. This CDR3 has 15 residues. Germline-derived CDR1 and CDR2 are WNHNN and SYGVQD (reference sequence). The junction had 10 bases not matched to a gene; V was cut back by 7 bases and J by 5 bases. The CDR3 sequence is CASTAGTGALYGYTF. Written as DNA, the CDR3 is TGCGCCAGCACCGCCGGGACAGGGGCCCTATATGGCTACACCTTC.

The genes are TRBV6-6 and TRBJ2-1; unclear D gene. Trimming took off 6 bases at V and 4 bases at J, with 10 bases between the two ends. Germline-derived CDR1 and CDR2 are MNHNY and SVGAGI (reference sequence). The CDR3 is 13 residues long. The CDR3 spells CASSSLEYNEQFF. The CDR3 region has the DNA TGTGCCAGCAGCTCACTGGAGTACAATGAGCAGTTCTTC.

This sequence joins TRBV10-3 and TRBJ1-4; 8 bases line up with TRBD1. Germline CDR1 reads ENHRY; CDR2 reads SYGVKD. CDR3 length: 16 residues. V was pared by 2 bases and J by 1 base, with 3 bases of the junction left unmatched. CDR3 sequence (DNA): TGTGCCATCAGTGAGACAGGGGGAGTAACTAATGAAAAACTGTTTTTT. This encodes CAISETGGVTNEKLFF.

The chain is built from TRBV27 and TRBJ2-2; 11 bases agree with TRBD2. The CDR3 length is 20 residues. Trimming at V came to 7 bases and at J to 0 bases, leaving 16 bases not matched to a gene. Germline-derived CDR1 and CDR2 are MNHEY and SMNVEV (reference sequence). DNA for the CDR3: TGTGCCAGCAATCCGGGACTAGCGGTAAAAAATACCGCGAACACCGGGGAGCTGTTTTTT. Translated, it gives CASNPGLAVKNTANTGELFF.

The genes are TRBV7-8 and TRBJ2-6; TRBD1 is a possible D gene (5 bases). The CDR3 is 17 amino acids. V was pared by 5 bases and J by 0 bases, with 14 bases between. The germline gives CDR1 SGHVS, CDR2 FQNEAQ. Here the CDR3 DNA reads TGTGCCAGCAGCACGGACACACCCGGCTCTGGGGCCAACGTCCTGACTTTC. Amino acid sequence: CASSTDTPGSGANVLTF.

The rearrangement joins TRBV7-6 to TRBJ1-5; no reliable D call. The CDR3 runs to 18 residues. V was pared by 2 bases and J by 6 bases, with 23 bases between. The germline V gene encodes CDR1 SGHVS and CDR2 FNYEAQ. The CDR3 DNA reads as TGTGCCAGCAGCTTATTCCCACCAGGTGGGTCAGGTACTCAGCCCCAGCATTTT. Translation gives CASSLFPPGGSGTQPQHF. Complete variable domain (other parts from reference TRBV7-6 and TRBJ1-5): GAGVSQSPRYKVTKRGQDVALRCDPISGHVSLYWYRQALGQGPEFLTYFNYEAQQDKSGLPNDRFSAERPEGSISTLTIQRTEQRDSAMYRCASSLFPPGGSGTQPQHFGDGTRLSIL.

The V call is TRBV27, the J call TRBJ1-5; 7 bases match TRBD1. This CDR3 spans 14 amino acids. After removal of 6 bases from V and 3 bases from J, the junction contained 5 bases not matched to a gene. Germline-derived CDR1 and CDR2 are MNHEY and SMNVEV (reference sequence). Here the CDR3 reads CASSRQGNNQPQHF. Written as DNA, the CDR3 is TGTGCCAGCAGCCGACAGGGTAACAATCAGCCCCAGCATTTT.